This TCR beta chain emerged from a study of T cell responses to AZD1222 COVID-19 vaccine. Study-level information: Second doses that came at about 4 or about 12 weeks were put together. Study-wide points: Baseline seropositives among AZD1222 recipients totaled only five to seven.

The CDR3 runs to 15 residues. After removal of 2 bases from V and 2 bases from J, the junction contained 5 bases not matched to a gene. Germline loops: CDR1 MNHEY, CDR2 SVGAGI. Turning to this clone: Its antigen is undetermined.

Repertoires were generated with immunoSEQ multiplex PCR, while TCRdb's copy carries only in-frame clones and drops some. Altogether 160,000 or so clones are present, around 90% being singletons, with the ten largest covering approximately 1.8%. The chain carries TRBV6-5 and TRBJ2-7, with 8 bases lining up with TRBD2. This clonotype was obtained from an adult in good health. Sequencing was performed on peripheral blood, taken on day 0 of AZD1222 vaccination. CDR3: CASSYTSGRPYEQYF. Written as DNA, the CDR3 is TGTGCCAGCAGTTACACTAGCGGTCGACCCTACGAGCAGTACTTC.